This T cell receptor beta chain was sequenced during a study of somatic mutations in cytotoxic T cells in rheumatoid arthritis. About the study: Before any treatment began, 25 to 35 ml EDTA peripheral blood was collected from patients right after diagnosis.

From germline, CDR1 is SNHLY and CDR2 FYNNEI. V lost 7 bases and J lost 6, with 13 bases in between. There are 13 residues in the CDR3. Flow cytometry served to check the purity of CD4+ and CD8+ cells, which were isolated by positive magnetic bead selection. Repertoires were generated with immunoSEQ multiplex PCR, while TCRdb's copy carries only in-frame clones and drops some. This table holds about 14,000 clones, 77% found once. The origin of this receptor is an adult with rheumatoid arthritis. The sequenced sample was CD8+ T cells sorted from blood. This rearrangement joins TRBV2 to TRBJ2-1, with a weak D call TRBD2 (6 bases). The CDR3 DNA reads TGTGCCAGCACCGAGGCGGGGCCCAATGAGCAGTTCTTC. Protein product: CASTEAGPNEQFF.